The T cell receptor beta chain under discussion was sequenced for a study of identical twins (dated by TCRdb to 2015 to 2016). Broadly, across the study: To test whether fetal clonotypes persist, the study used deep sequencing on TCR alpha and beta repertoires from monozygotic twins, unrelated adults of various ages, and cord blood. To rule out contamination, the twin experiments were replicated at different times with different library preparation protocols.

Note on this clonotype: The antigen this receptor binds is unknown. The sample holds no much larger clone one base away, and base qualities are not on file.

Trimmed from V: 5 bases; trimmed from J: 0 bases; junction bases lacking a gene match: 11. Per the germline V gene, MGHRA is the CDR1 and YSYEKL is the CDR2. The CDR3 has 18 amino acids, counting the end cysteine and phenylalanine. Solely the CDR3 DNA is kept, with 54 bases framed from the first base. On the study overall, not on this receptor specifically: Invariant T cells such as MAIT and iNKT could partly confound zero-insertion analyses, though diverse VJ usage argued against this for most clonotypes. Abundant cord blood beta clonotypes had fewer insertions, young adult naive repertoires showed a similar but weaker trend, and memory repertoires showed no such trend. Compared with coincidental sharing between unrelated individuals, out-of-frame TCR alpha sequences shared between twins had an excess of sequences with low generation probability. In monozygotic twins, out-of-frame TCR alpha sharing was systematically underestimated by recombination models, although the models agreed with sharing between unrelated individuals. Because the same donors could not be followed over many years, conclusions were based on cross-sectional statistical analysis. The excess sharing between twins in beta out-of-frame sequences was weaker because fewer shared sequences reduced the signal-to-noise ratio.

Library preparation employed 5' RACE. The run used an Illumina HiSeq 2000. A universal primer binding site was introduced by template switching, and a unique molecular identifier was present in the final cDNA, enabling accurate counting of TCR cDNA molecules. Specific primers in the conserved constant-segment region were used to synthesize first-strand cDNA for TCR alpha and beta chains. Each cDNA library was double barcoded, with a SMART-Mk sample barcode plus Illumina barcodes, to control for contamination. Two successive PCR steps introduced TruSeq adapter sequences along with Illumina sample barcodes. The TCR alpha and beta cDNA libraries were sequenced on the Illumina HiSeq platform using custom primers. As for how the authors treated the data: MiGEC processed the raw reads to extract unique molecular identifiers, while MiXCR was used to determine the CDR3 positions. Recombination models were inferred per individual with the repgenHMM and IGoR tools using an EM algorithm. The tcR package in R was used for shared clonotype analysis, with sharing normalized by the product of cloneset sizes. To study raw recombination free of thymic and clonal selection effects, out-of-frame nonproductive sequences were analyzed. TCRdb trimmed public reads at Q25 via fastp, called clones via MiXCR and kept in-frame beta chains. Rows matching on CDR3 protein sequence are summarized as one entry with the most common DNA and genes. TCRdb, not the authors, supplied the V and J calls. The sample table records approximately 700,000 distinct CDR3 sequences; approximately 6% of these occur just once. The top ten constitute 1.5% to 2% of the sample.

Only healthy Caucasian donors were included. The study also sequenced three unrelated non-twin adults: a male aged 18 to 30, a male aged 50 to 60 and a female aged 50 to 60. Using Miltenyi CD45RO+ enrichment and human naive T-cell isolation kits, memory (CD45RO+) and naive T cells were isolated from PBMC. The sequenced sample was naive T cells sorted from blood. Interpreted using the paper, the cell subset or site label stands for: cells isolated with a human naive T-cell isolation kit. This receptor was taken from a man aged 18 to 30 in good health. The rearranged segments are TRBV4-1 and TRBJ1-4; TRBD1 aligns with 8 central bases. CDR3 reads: CASSATGQGLATNEKLFF. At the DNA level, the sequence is TGCGCCAGCAGCGCGACCGGACAGGGCCTTGCAACTAATGAAAAACTGTTTTTT.